The clone carrying this TCR beta chain was seen only once. Its antigen is undetermined. V lost 5 bases to trimming and J lost 5 bases, with 7 bases between them. Per germline, CDR1 SGDLS and CDR2 YYNGEE. The CDR3 is 12 residues long. This record comes from a study of T cell repertoires in cytomegalovirus infection. As for the study in general: Public TCR beta signatures were indicative of both CMV infection and a matching HLA type.

General study results and limits: HLA-C-restricted, CMV-specific TCR beta clonotypes were dominant ex vivo. Cumulated frequencies of public TCR beta families served to identify carriers of CMV plus the relevant HLA.

TCRdb analysed the reads with MiXCR anew, one entry per CDR3 protein. This table has around 95,000 distinct CDR3 sequences, 25% to 30% appearing once. The source of this sequence is a human donor in good health (CMV status not recorded). Some clones in this sample may be carry-over from other donors' samples. V usage is TRBV9 and J usage is TRBJ1-4; unclear D gene. The sample in question was CD8+ T cells from cultured PBMCs, obtained from culture after CMV antigen stimulation. Written as DNA, the CDR3 is TGTGCCAGCAGTGGGCCAAATGAAAAACTGTTTTTT. Protein: CASSGPNEKLFF.